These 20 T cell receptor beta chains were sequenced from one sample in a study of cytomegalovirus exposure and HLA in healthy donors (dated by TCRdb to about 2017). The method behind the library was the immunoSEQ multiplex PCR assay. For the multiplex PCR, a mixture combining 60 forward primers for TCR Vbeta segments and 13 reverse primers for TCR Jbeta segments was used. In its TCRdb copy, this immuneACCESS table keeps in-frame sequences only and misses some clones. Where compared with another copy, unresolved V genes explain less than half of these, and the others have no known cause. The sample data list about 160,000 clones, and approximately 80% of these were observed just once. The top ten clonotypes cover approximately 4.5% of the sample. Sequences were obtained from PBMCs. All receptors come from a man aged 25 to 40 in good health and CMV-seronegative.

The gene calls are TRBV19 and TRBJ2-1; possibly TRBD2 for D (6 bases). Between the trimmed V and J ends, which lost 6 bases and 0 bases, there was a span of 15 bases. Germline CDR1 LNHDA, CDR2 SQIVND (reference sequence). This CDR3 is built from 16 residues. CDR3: CASREEEGRSYNEQFF. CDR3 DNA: TGTGCCAGTAGGGAAGAGGAGGGGCGCTCCTACAATGAGCAGTTCTTC.

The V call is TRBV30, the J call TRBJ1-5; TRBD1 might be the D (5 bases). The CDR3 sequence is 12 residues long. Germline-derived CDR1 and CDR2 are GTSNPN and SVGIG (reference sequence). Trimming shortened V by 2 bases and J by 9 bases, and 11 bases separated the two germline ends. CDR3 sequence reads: CAWSQGSGPQHF. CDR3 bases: TGTGCCTGGAGTCAGGGCTCGGGGCCCCAGCATTTT.

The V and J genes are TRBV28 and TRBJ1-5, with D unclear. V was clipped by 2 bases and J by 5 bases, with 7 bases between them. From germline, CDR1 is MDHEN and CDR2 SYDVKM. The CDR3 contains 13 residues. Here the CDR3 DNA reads TGTGCCAGCAGTTTAGTAGGAGATCAGCCCCAGCATTTT. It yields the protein CASSLVGDQPQHF.

CDR3 region: CASSLGQGYGNTIYF. CDR3 DNA sequence: TGTGCCAGCAGCTTAGGTCAGGGATATGGAAACACCATATATTTT. J is TRBJ1-3 and V is TRBV7-2; D is possibly TRBD1 (5 bases). The V gene lost 1 base and the J gene lost 3 bases, with 10 bases spanning the gap. Germline loops: CDR1 SGHTA, CDR2 FQGNSA. This CDR3 contains 15 residues.

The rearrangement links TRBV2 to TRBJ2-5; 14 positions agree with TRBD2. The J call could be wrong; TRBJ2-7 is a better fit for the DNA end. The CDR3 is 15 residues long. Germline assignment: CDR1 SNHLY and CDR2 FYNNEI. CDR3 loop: CASRGLAGVGYEQYF. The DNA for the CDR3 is TGTGCCAGCAGGGGACTAGCGGGGGTTGGGTACGAGCAGTACTTC.

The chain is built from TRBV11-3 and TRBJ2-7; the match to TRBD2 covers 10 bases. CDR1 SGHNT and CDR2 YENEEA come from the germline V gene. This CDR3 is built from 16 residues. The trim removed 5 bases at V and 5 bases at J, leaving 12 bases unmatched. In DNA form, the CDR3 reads TGTGCCAGCAGCCCCGGTGGGTCTAGCGGGAGCCACGAGCAGTACTTC. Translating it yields CASSPGGSSGSHEQYF.

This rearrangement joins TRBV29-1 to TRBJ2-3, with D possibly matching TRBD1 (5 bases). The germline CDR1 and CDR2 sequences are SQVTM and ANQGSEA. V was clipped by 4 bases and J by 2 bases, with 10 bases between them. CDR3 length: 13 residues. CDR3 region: CSVGTRTTDTQYF. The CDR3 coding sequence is TGCAGCGTTGGGACAAGAACCACAGATACGCAGTATTTT.

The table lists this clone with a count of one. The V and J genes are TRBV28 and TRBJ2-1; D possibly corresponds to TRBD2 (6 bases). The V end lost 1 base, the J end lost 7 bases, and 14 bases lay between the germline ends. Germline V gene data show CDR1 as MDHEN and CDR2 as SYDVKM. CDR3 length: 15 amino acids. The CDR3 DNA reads TGTGCCAGCAGTTTATTCTCCCCACGGGGGAATGAGCAGTTCTTC. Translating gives CASSLFSPRGNEQFF.

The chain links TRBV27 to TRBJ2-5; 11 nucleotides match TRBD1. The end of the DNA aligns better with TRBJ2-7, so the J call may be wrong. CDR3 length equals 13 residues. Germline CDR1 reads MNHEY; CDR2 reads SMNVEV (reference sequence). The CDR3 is CASKDRGLDEQYF. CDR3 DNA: TGTGCCAGCAAGGACAGGGGGCTGGACGAGCAGTACTTC.

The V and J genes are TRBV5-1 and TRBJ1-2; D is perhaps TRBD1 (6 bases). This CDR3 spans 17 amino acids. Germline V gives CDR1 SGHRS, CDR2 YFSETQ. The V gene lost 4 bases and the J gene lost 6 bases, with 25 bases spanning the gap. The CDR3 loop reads CASSHTTLTGYYDGYTF. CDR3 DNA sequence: TGCGCCAGCAGCCATACTACATTGACAGGCTATTATGATGGCTACACCTTC.

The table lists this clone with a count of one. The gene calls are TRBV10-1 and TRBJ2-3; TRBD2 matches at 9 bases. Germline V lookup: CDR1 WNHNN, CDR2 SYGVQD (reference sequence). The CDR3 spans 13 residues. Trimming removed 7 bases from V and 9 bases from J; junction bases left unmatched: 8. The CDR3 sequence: CASTDTAGGTQYF. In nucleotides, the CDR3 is TGCGCCAGCACTGACACCGCGGGAGGGACGCAGTATTTT.

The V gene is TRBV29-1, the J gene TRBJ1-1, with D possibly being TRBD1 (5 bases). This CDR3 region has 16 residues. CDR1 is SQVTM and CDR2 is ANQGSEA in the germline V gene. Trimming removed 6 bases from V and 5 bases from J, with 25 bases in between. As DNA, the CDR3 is TGCAGCGTGGCCGGGGGTGGATTCCCTCAGGGTACTGAAGCTTTCTTT. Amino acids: CSVAGGGFPQGTEAFF.

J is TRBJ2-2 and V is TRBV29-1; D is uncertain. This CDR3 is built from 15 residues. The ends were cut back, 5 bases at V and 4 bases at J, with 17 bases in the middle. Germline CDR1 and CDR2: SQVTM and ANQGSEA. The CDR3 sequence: CSVRRLLDGTGELFF. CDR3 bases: TGCAGCGTTCGCCGACTCCTCGATGGCACCGGGGAGCTGTTTTTT.

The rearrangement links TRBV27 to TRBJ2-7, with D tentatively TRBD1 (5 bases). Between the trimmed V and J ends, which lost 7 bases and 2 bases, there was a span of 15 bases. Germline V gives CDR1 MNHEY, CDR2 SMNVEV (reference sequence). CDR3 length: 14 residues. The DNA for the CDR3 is TGTGCCAGCAAGTCCGGAACAGGAGCCTACGAGCAGTACTTC. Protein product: CASKSGTGAYEQYF.

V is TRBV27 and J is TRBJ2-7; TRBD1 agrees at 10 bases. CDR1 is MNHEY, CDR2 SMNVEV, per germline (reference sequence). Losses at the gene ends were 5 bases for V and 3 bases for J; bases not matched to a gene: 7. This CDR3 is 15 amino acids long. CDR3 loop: CASSVWDRGIYEQYF. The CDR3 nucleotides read TGTGCCAGCAGTGTATGGGACAGGGGTATCTACGAGCAGTACTTC.

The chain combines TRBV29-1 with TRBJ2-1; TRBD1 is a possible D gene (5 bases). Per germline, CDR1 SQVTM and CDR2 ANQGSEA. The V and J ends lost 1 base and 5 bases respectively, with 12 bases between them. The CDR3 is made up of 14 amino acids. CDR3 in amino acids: CSVEGHDRDNEQFF. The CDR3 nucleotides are TGCAGCGTTGAAGGCCATGACAGAGACAATGAGCAGTTCTTC.

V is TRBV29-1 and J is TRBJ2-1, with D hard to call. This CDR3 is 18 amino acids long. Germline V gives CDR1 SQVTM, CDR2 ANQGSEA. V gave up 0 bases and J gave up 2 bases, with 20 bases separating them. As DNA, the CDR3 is TGCAGCGTTGAAGATCTTGGTAGCAGATCTCCAGCCTACAATGAGCAGTTCTTC. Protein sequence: CSVEDLGSRSPAYNEQFF.

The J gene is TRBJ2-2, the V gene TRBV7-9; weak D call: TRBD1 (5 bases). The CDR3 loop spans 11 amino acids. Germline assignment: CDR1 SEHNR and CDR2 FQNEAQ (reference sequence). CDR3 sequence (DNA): TGTGCTAACCAGGGCACCGGGGAGCTGTTTTTT. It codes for CANQGTGELFF.

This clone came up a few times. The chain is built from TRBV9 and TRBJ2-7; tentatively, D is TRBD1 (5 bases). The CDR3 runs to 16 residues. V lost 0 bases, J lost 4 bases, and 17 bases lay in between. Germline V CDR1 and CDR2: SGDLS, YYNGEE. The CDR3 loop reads CASSVGLLGADYEQYF. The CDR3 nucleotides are TGTGCCAGCAGCGTAGGGTTGTTAGGGGCCGATTACGAGCAGTACTTC. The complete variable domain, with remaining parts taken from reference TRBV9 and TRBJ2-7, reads DSGVTQTPKHLITATGQRVTLRCSPRSGDLSVYWYQQSLDQGLQFLIQYYNGEERAKGNILERFSAQQFPDLHSELNLSSLELGDSALYFCASSVGLLGADYEQYFGPGTRLTVT.

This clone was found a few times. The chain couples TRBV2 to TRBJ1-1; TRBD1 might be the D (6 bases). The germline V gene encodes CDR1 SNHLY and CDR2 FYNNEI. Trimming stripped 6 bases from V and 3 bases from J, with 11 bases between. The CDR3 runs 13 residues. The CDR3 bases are TGTGCCAGCAGCGGGAGGGGGGACACTGAAGCTTTCTTT. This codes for CASSGRGDTEAFF.